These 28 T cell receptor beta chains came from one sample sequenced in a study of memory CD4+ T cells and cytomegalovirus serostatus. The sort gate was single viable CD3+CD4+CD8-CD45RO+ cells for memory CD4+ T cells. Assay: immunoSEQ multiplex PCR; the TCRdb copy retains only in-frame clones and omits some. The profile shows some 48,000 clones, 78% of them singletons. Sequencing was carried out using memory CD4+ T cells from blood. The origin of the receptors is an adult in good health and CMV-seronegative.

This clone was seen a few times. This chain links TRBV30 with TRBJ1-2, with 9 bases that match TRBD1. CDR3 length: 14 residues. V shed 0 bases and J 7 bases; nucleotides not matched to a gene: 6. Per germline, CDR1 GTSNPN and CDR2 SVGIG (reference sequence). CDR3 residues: CAWSVRTGDSGYTF. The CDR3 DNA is TGTGCCTGGAGTGTTCGGACAGGGGACAGTGGCTACACCTTC.

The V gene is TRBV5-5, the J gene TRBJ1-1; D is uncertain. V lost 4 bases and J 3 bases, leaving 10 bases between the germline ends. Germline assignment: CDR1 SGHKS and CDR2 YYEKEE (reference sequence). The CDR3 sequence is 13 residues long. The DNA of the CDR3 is TGTGCCAGCAGCCGCCGGGGTGACACTGAAGCTTTCTTT. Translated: CASSRRGDTEAFF. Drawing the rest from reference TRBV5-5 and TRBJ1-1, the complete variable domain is DAGVTQSPTHLIKTRGQQVTLRCSPISGHKSVSWYQQVLGQGPQFIFQYYEKEERGRGNFPDRFSARQFPNYSSELNVNALLLGDSALYLCASSRRGDTEAFFGQGTRLTVV.

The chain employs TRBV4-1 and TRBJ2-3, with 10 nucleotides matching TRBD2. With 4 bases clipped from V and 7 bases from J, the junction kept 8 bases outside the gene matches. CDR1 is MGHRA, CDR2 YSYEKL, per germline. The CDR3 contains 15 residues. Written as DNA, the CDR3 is TGCGCCAGCAGCCGCCTAGCGGGGGTTCCCCATACGCAGTATTTT. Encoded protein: CASSRLAGVPHTQYF.

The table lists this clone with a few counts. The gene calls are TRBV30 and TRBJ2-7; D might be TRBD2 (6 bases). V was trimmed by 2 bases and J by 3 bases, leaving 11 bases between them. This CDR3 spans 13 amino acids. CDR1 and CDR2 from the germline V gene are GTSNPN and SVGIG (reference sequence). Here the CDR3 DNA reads TGTGCCTGGAGTCGGGGAGGCTACTACGAGCAGTACTTC. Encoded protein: CAWSRGGYYEQYF.

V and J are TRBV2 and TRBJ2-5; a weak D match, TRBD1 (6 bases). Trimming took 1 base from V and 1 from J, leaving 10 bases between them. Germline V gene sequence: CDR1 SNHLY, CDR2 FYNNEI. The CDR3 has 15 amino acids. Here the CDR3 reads CASSEGGQFQETQYF. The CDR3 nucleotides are TGTGCCAGCAGTGAAGGGGGGCAGTTCCAAGAGACCCAGTACTTC.

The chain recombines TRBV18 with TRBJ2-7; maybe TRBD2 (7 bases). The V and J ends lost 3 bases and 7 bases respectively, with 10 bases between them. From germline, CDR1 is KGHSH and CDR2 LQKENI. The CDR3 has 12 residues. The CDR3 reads CASSPGGQEQYF. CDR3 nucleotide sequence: TGTGCCAGCTCACCGGGGGGGCAGGAGCAGTACTTC.

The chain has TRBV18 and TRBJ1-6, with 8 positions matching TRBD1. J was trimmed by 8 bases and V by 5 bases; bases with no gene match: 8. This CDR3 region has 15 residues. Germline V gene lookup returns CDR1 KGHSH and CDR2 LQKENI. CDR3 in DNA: TGTGCCAGCTCAGAATACAGGGGGGGGGATTCACCCCTCCACTTT. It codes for CASSEYRGGDSPLHF. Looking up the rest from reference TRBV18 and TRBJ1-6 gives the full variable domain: NAGVMQNPRHLVRRRGQEARLRCSPMKGHSHVYWYRQLPEEGLKFMVYLQKENIIDESGMPKERFSAEFPKEGPSILRIQQVVRGDSAAYFCASSEYRGGDSPLHFGNGTRLTVT.

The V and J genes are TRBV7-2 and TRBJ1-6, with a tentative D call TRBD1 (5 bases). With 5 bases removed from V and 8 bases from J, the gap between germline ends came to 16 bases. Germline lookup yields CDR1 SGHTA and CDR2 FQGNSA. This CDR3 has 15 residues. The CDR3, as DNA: TGTGCCAGCAGCGGGGGAAGGGTGCGTGATTCACCCCTCCACTTT. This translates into CASSGGRVRDSPLHF. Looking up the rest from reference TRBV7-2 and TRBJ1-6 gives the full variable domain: GAGVSQSPSNKVTEKGKDVELRCDPISGHTALYWYRQSLGQGLEFLIYFQGNSAPDKSGLPSDRFSAERTGGSVSTLTIQRTQQEDSAVYLCASSGGRVRDSPLHFGNGTRLTVT.

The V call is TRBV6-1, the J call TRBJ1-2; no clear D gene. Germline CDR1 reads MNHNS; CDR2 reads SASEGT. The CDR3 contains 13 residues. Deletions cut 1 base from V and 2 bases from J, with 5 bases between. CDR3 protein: CASSEGPNYGYTF. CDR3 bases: TGTGCCAGCAGTGAAGGTCCGAACTATGGCTACACCTTC.

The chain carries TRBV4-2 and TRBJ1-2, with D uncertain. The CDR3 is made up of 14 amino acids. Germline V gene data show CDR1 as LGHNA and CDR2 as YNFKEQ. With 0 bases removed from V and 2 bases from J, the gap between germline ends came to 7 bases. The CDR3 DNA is TGTGCCAGCAGCCAAGAGACGGGAAACTATGGCTACACCTTC. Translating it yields CASSQETGNYGYTF.

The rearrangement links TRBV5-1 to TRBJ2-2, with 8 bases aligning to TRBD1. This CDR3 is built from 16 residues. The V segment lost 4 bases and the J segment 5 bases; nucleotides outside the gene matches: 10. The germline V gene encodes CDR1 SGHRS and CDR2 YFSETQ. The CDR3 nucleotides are TGCGCCAGCAGCCCCCGGCAGGGGGCTCGGACCGGGGAGCTGTTTTTT. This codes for CASSPRQGARTGELFF.

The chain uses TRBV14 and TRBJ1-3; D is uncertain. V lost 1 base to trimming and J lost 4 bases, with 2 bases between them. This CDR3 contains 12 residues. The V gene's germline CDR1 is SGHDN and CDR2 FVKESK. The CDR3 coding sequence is TGTGCCAGCAGCCAAGCCGGAAACACCATATATTTT. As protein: CASSQAGNTIYF.

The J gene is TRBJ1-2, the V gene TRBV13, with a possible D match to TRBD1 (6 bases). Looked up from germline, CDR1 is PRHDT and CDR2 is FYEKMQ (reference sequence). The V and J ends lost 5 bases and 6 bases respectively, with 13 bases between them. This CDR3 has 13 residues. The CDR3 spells CASSLPGAHGYTF. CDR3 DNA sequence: TGTGCCAGCAGCCTTCCAGGGGCTCATGGCTACACCTTC.

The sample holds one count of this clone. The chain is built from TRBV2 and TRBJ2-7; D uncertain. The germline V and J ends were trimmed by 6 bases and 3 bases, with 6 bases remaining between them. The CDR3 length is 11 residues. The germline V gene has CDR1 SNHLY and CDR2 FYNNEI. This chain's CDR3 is CASRADYEQYF. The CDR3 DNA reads TGTGCCAGCAGGGCCGACTACGAGCAGTACTTC.

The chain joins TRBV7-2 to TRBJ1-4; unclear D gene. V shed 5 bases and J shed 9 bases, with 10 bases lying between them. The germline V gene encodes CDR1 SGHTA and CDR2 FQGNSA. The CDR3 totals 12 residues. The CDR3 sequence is CASSDSQKKLFF. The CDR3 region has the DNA TGTGCCAGCAGCGACTCCCAAAAAAAACTGTTTTTT.

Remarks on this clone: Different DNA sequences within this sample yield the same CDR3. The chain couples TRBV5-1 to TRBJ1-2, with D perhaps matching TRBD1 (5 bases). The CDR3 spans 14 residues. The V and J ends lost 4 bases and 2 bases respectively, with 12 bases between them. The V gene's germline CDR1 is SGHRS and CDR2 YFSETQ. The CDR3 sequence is CASSPRDRNYGYTF. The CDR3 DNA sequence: TGCGCCAGCAGCCCAAGAGACAGAAACTATGGCTACACCTTC. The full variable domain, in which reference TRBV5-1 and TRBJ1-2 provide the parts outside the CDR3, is KAGVTQTPRYLIKTRGQQVTLSCSPISGHRSVSWYQQTPGQGLQFLFEYFSETQRNKGNFPGRFSGRQFSNSRSEMNVSTLELGDSALYLCASSPRDRNYGYTFGSGTRLTVV.

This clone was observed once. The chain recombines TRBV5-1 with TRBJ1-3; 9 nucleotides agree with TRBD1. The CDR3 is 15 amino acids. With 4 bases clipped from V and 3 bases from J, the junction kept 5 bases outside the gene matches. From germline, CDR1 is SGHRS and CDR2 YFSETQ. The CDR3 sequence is CASSPQGAIGNTIYF. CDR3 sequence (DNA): TGCGCCAGCAGCCCACAGGGGGCGATTGGAAACACCATATATTTT.

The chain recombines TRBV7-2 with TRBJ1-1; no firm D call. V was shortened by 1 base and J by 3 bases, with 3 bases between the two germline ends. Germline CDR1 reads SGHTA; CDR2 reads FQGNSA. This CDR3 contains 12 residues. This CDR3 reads CASSLGYTEAFF. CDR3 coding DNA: TGTGCCAGCAGCTTAGGTTACACTGAAGCTTTCTTT.

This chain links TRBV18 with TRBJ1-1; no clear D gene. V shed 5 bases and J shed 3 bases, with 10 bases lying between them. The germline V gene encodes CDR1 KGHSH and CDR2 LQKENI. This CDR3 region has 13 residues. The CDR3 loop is CASSRSADTEAFF. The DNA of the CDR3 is TGTGCCAGCTCAAGATCAGCGGACACTGAAGCTTTCTTT.

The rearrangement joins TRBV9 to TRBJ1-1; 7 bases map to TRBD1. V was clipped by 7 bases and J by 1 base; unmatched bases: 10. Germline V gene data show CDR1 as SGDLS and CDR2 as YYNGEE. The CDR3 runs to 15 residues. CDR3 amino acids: CASRARDRPNTEAFF. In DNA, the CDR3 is TGTGCCAGCCGTGCCCGGGACAGACCGAACACTGAAGCTTTCTTT. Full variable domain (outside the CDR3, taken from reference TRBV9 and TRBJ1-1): DSGVTQTPKHLITATGQRVTLRCSPRSGDLSVYWYQQSLDQGLQFLIQYYNGEERAKGNILERFSAQQFPDLHSELNLSSLELGDSALYFCASRARDRPNTEAFFGQGTRLTVV.

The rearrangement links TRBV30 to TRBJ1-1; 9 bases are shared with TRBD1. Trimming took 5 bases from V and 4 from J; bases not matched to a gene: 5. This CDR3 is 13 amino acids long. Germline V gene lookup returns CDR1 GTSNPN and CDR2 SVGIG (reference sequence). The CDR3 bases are TGTGCCTGGGGCGGGACAGGGTTCACTGAAGCTTTCTTT. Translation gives CAWGGTGFTEAFF.

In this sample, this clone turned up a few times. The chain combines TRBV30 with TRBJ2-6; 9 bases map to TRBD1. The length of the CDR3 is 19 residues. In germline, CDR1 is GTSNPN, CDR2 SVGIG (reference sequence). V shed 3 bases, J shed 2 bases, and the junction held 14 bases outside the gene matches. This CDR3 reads CAWSPSWTGAITGANVLTF. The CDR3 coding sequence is TGTGCCTGGAGCCCTTCCTGGACAGGGGCCATTACTGGGGCCAACGTCCTGACTTTC.

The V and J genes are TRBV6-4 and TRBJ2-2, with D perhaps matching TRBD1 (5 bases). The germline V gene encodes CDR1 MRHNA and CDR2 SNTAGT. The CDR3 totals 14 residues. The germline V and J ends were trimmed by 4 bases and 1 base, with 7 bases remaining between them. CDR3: CASSGTRNTGELFF. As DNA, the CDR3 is TGTGCCAGCAGTGGGACACGGAACACCGGGGAGCTGTTTTTT.

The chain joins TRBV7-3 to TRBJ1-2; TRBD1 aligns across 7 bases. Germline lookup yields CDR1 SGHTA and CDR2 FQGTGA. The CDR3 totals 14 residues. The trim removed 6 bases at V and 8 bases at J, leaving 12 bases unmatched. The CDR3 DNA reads TGTGCCAGCAGTTCCAACCCCACAGGGGAAGGCTACACCTTC. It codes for CASSSNPTGEGYTF.

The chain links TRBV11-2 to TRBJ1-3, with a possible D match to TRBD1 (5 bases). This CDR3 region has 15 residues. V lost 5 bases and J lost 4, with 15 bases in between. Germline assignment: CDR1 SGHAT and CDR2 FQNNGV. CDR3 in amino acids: CASSQPARGGNTIYF. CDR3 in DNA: TGTGCCAGCAGCCAGCCGGCGCGGGGGGGAAACACCATATATTTT.

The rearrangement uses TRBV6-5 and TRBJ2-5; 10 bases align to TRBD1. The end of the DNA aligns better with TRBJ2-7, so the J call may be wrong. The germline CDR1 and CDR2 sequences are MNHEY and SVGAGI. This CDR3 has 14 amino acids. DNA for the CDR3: TGTGCCAGCGGGCCTGGAGGGACAGGGGACGAGCAGTACTTC. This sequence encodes CASGPGGTGDEQYF.

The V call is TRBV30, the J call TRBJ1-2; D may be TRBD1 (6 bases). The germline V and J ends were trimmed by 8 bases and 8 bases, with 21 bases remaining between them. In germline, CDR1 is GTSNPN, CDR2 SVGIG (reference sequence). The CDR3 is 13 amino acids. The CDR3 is CARETELGGGYTF. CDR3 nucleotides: TGTGCCCGTGAGACCGAGTTAGGGGGAGGCTACACCTTC. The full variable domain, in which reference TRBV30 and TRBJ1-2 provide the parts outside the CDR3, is SQTIHQWPATLVQPVGSPLSLECTVEGTSNPNLYWYRQAAGRGLQLLFYSVGIGQISSEVPQNLSASRPQDRQFILSSKKLLLSDSGFYLCARETELGGGYTFGSGTRLTVV.

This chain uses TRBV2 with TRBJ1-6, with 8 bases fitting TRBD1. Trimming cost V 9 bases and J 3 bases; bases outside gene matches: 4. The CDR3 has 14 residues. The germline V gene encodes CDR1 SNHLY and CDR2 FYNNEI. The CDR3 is CARQGESYNSPLHF. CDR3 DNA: TGTGCCAGACAGGGGGAAAGCTATAATTCACCCCTCCACTTT.